The 18 T cell receptor beta chains given below trace back to one sample, sequenced in a study of OX40 agonist ivuxolimab in advanced cancers. The repertoire was sequenced with immunoSEQ multiplex PCR; TCRdb's copy has only in-frame clones and lacks some. This repertoire shows 65,000 to 80,000 clones, about 89% found once; its top ten account for under 15%. The specimen was CD4+ or CD8+ T cells sorted from blood, collected in a trial of the OX40 agonist ivuxolimab. The receptors originated from an adult with an advanced solid tumor such as melanoma, head and neck, liver or kidney cancer.

The chain is built from TRBV7-4 and TRBJ2-7; D is perhaps TRBD1 (5 bases). Germline V gene sequence: CDR1 SGHVT, CDR2 SQSDAQ. V lost 1 base and J lost 3, with 16 bases in between. The CDR3 is made up of 16 amino acids. CDR3 amino acids: CASSLGGGLSFYEQYF. The CDR3 DNA reads as TGTGCCAGCAGCTTAGGGGGCGGATTATCATTCTACGAGCAGTACTTC.

The rearrangement uses TRBV28 and TRBJ2-1; TRBD1 matches 8 bases. The CDR3 length is 14 residues. Per germline, CDR1 MDHEN and CDR2 SYDVKM. V was pared by 5 bases and J by 6 bases, with 6 bases of the junction left unmatched. The CDR3 sequence is CASSMGQALNEQFF. The CDR3 coding sequence is TGTGCCAGCAGTATGGGACAGGCCCTCAATGAGCAGTTCTTC.

The sample holds one count of this clone. J is TRBJ2-3 and V is TRBV6-6, with D tentatively TRBD1 (5 bases). The germline CDR1 and CDR2 sequences are MNHNY and SVGAGI (reference sequence). The CDR3 runs 16 residues. V lost 8 bases to trimming and J lost 1 base, with 19 bases between them. The CDR3 DNA follows: TGTGCCAGCTCATACGACAGATCGGCGGGCACAGATACGCAGTATTTT. The encoded protein is CASSYDRSAGTDTQYF.

V usage is TRBV18 and J usage is TRBJ1-1, with D maybe TRBD1 (5 bases). Germline-derived CDR1 and CDR2 are KGHSH and LQKENI. The CDR3 spans 14 residues. V was trimmed by 5 bases and J by 1 base, leaving 11 bases between them. DNA for the CDR3: TGTGCCAGCTCAAGTACGGGGCGGAACACTGAAGCTTTCTTT. This encodes CASSSTGRNTEAFF.

This clone showed up just a few times. This rearrangement joins TRBV5-1 to TRBJ1-2; D gene ambiguous. CDR1 SGHRS and CDR2 YFSETQ come from the germline V gene. V lost 0 bases to trimming and J lost 8 bases, with 14 bases between them. There are 14 residues in the CDR3. The CDR3 coding sequence is TGCGCCAGCAGCTTGGCTGAAAACATGGAGGGCTACACCTTC. This codes for CASSLAENMEGYTF.

J is TRBJ1-1 and V is TRBV19; D is uncertain. The CDR3 length is 15 residues. Germline assignment: CDR1 LNHDA and CDR2 SQIVND (reference sequence). V shed 1 base and J shed 4 bases, with 13 bases lying between them. For the CDR3, the DNA is TGTGCCAGTAGTATAGTTTGGGGAGGACCCACTGAAGCTTTCTTT. Amino acids: CASSIVWGGPTEAFF.

The chain recombines TRBV27 with TRBJ2-7; D may be TRBD2 (5 bases). Trimming shortened V by 7 bases and J by 6 bases, and 22 bases separated the two germline ends. CDR1 is MNHEY, CDR2 SMNVEV, per germline (reference sequence). This CDR3 is built from 15 residues. The CDR3 nucleotides read TGTGCCAGCAATCGGAGAGGGCCCTCTCCCCTCGAGCAGTACTTC. This gives the protein CASNRRGPSPLEQYF.

The genes are TRBV6-1 and TRBJ1-1; 7 nucleotides align to TRBD1. V shed 6 bases, J shed 2 bases, and the junction held 3 bases outside the gene matches. The germline gives CDR1 MNHNS, CDR2 SASEGT. This CDR3 region has 13 residues. The CDR3 sequence: CASRGQSNTEAFF. CDR3 sequence (DNA): TGTGCCAGCAGGGGACAGAGTAACACTGAAGCTTTCTTT.

V and J are TRBV5-1 and TRBJ1-1, with D possibly TRBD1 on 6 matching bases. Trimming pared 4 bases from V and 6 bases from J, leaving 19 bases between. This CDR3 region has 15 residues. Germline CDR1 reads SGHRS; CDR2 reads YFSETQ. The CDR3 DNA is TGCGCCAGCAGCCCTGGGGTAAACAGGGTCCCTGAAGCTTTCTTT. Encoded protein: CASSPGVNRVPEAFF. Full variable domain (remainder filled in from reference TRBV5-1 and TRBJ1-1): KAGVTQTPRYLIKTRGQQVTLSCSPISGHRSVSWYQQTPGQGLQFLFEYFSETQRNKGNFPGRFSGRQFSNSRSEMNVSTLELGDSALYLCASSPGVNRVPEAFFGQGTRLTVV.

The chain uses TRBV27 and TRBJ1-5; D gene uncertain. V was pared by 5 bases and J by 3 bases, with 5 bases between. This CDR3 is 12 amino acids long. The germline CDR1 and CDR2 sequences are MNHEY and SMNVEV (reference sequence). This chain's CDR3 is CASSPLNQPQHF. The DNA of the CDR3 is TGTGCCAGCAGTCCCCTCAATCAGCCCCAGCATTTT.

The chain joins TRBV7-6 to TRBJ2-5; tentatively, D is TRBD1 or TRBD2 (5 bases each). Trimming shortened V by 3 bases and J by 2 bases, and 13 bases separated the two germline ends. Germline assignment: CDR1 SGHVS and CDR2 FNYEAQ. This CDR3 spans 15 amino acids. The CDR3: CASSLDPGRQETQYF. The CDR3, as DNA: TGTGCCAGCAGCTTGGACCCGGGACGACAAGAGACCCAGTACTTC. The variable domain in full, with the rest retrieved from reference TRBV7-6 and TRBJ2-5, is GAGVSQSPRYKVTKRGQDVALRCDPISGHVSLYWYRQALGQGPEFLTYFNYEAQQDKSGLPNDRFSAERPEGSISTLTIQRTEQRDSAMYRCASSLDPGRQETQYFGPGTRLLVL.

This chain links TRBV7-8 with TRBJ2-1; 14 bases are shared with TRBD2. V dropped 5 bases and J dropped 9; count of bases not matched to a gene: 6. This CDR3 has 15 residues. The germline V gene encodes CDR1 SGHVS and CDR2 FQNEAQ. The CDR3 reads CASSVGLAGGIEQFF. Here the CDR3 DNA reads TGTGCCAGCAGCGTCGGACTAGCGGGAGGTATTGAGCAGTTCTTC.

The rearrangement uses TRBV5-1 and TRBJ2-6; TRBD1 is a possible D gene (5 bases). Trimming removed 5 bases at V and 0 bases at J, with 21 bases between. CDR1 is SGHRS and CDR2 is YFSETQ in the germline V gene. This CDR3 has 19 residues. CDR3 residues: CASRRWGTQGLSGANVLTF. DNA for the CDR3: TGCGCCAGCAGACGTTGGGGTACGCAGGGCCTCTCTGGGGCCAACGTCCTGACTTTC.

This clone showed up just once. The chain combines TRBV12-5 with TRBJ2-7; no definite D call. V lost 0 bases and J 5 bases, leaving 5 bases between the germline ends. This CDR3 contains 12 residues. The germline CDR1 and CDR2 sequences are LGHNT and FRNRAP. CDR3 sequence (DNA): TGTGCTAGTGGTTTGGTACTCAACGAGCAGTACTTC. It yields the protein CASGLVLNEQYF.

The rearrangement links TRBV5-6 to TRBJ1-2; D perhaps matches TRBD1 (6 bases). Trimming stripped 4 bases from V and 7 bases from J, with 17 bases between. Germline CDR1 and CDR2: SGHDT and YYEEEE. This CDR3 contains 14 residues. The chain's CDR3 is CASSPGWGRRGYTF. CDR3 sequence (DNA): TGTGCCAGCAGCCCGGGTTGGGGGCGGCGTGGCTACACCTTC.

V and J are TRBV7-8 and TRBJ2-1; the D gene is possibly TRBD2 (6 bases). Germline V gene lookup returns CDR1 SGHVS and CDR2 FQNEAQ. V lost 5 bases to trimming and J lost 5 bases, with 16 bases between them. The CDR3 sequence is 15 residues long. Here the CDR3 reads CASSPWDLSNNEQFF. The CDR3 DNA reads TGTGCCAGCAGCCCCTGGGACTTGTCAAACAATGAGCAGTTCTTC.

V and J are TRBV11-2 and TRBJ2-5; 12 bases fit TRBD1. Looked up from germline, CDR1 is SGHAT and CDR2 is FQNNGV. This CDR3 contains 17 residues. The junction had 9 bases not matched to a gene; V was cut back by 2 bases and J by 5 bases. The CDR3 DNA reads TGTGCCAGCAGCTTAAGTGTGGGGACAGGGGGCAAGGAGACCCAGTACTTC. Its translation is CASSLSVGTGGKETQYF.

The chain employs TRBV6-5 and TRBJ2-3, with D unclear. Trimming left V 6 bases short and J 1 base short, with 5 bases between. The CDR3 covers 12 residues. Germline CDR1 and CDR2: MNHEY and SVGAGI. For the CDR3, the DNA is TGTGCCAGCAGCCCTGGCACAGATACGCAGTATTTT. It is translated as CASSPGTDTQYF.